This is a list of T cell receptor beta chains from one sample in a study of blood T cell repertoires in COVID-19. TCRdb keeps only in-frame clones here, not all; method: immunoSEQ multiplex PCR. This table holds over 25,000 clones, about 91% found once. What was sequenced was peripheral blood. The receptors here all came from a human donor with active COVID-19. The donor label of this sample is uncertain. Each CDR3 is given with its conserved first and last residue. Each record gives: CDR3 DNA, CDR3 protein, V gene, J gene, D gene. The D gene is left open where the match is weak.

CDR3nt: TGTGCCAGCAGTTACTCCGACAGATTTAGCAATCAGCCCCAGCATTTT; CDR3aa: CASSYSDRFSNQPQHF; v_gene: TRBV6-6; j_gene: TRBJ1-5; d_gene: NA
CDR3nt: TGCGCCAGCAGCCAAATGGAGGGGAATTACAATGAGCAGTTCTTC; CDR3aa: CASSQMEGNYNEQFF; v_gene: TRBV4-1; j_gene: TRBJ2-1; d_gene: NA
CDR3nt: TGTGCCAGTAGTATTCTACTAGCGGGAGGAGGAGAGACCCAGTACTTC; CDR3aa: CASSILLAGGGETQYF; v_gene: TRBV19; j_gene: TRBJ2-5; d_gene: TRBD2
CDR3nt: TGTGCCAGCAGGGGAGGGTCTACCTACGAGCAGTACTTC; CDR3aa: CASRGGSTYEQYF; v_gene: TRBV6-5; j_gene: TRBJ2-7; d_gene: TRBD2
CDR3nt: TGTGCCAGCAGTTTTAGGTGGGCGGGGGAGACCCAGTACTTC; CDR3aa: CASSFRWAGETQYF; v_gene: TRBV27; j_gene: TRBJ2-5; d_gene: NA
CDR3nt: TGTGCCAGCTCACGGGGACAGGGGGCTTTCTCCTACGAGCAGTACTTC; CDR3aa: CASSRGQGAFSYEQYF; v_gene: TRBV18; j_gene: TRBJ2-7; d_gene: TRBD1
CDR3nt: TGTGCCAGCAGCCCCGAAGCACTTAACACCGGGGAGCTGTTTTTT; CDR3aa: CASSPEALNTGELFF; v_gene: TRBV4-2; j_gene: TRBJ2-2; d_gene: NA
CDR3nt: TGTGCCAGCAGTTACTTGGCTAGCGGGTGGGGTGAGCAGTTCTTC; CDR3aa: CASSYLASGWGEQFF; v_gene: TRBV6-5; j_gene: TRBJ2-1; d_gene: TRBD2
CDR3nt: TGTGCCAGCAGTTTCTCGGGAGAATTTGATGAGCAGTTCTTC; CDR3aa: CASSFSGEFDEQFF; v_gene: TRBV27; j_gene: TRBJ2-1; d_gene: NA
CDR3nt: TGTGCCAGCAGCCTCCGAGTCGATGAGCAGTTCTTC; CDR3aa: CASSLRVDEQFF; v_gene: TRBV7-9; j_gene: TRBJ2-1; d_gene: NA
CDR3nt: TGTGCCAGCAGTTACTTTTCGGGAATTTACAATGAGCAGTTCTTC; CDR3aa: CASSYFSGIYNEQFF; v_gene: TRBV6-2/TRBV6-3; j_gene: TRBJ2-1; d_gene: NA
CDR3nt: TGTGCCAGCAGTGAGTCGGGGATTAGCAATCAGCCCCAGCATTTT; CDR3aa: CASSESGISNQPQHF; v_gene: TRBV25-1; j_gene: TRBJ1-5; d_gene: NA
CDR3nt: TGTGCCAGCACCCCCAGGGGGGCATATAGCAATCAGCCCCAGCATTTT; CDR3aa: CASTPRGAYSNQPQHF; v_gene: TRBV5-8; j_gene: TRBJ1-5; d_gene: TRBD1
CDR3nt: TGTGCCAGCAGCGAAGGAACGGGGACCCAGTACTTC; CDR3aa: CASSEGTGTQYF; v_gene: TRBV7-9; j_gene: TRBJ2-5; d_gene: NA
CDR3nt: TGTGCCAGCAGCTTCAATTTAGGGGAGGTCTACAATGAGCAGTTCTTC; CDR3aa: CASSFNLGEVYNEQFF; v_gene: TRBV11-2; j_gene: TRBJ2-1; d_gene: NA
CDR3nt: TGCGCCAGCAGTCCACATGGACAGTTTAACTATGGCTACACCTTC; CDR3aa: CASSPHGQFNYGYTF; v_gene: TRBV23-1; j_gene: TRBJ1-2; d_gene: NA
CDR3nt: TGTGCCAGCAGCGATCCCGGGACAGGGGGGCAAGAGACCCAGTACTTC; CDR3aa: CASSDPGTGGQETQYF; v_gene: TRBV9; j_gene: TRBJ2-5; d_gene: TRBD1
CDR3nt: TGTGCCAGCAGCGCCGGGACAGATCACTATGGCTACACCTTC; CDR3aa: CASSAGTDHYGYTF; v_gene: TRBV9; j_gene: TRBJ1-2; d_gene: TRBD1
CDR3nt: TGTGCCACCAGTGATCCAGCGGGAGCTACGCAGTATTTT; CDR3aa: CATSDPAGATQYF; v_gene: TRBV24-1; j_gene: TRBJ2-3; d_gene: TRBD2
CDR3nt: TGTGCCAGCAAACCCGGTCGGGGAGCTGGAAACACCATATATTTT; CDR3aa: CASKPGRGAGNTIYF; v_gene: TRBV6-5; j_gene: TRBJ1-3; d_gene: NA
CDR3nt: TGTGCCACCAGCAGAACACTACCGTCAGCGGGAGAACTCTACGAGCAGTACTTC; CDR3aa: CATSRTLPSAGELYEQYF; v_gene: TRBV15; j_gene: TRBJ2-7; d_gene: TRBD2
CDR3nt: TGTGCCAGCAGCCCGGACAGTAACACCGGGGAGCTGTTTTTT; CDR3aa: CASSPDSNTGELFF; v_gene: TRBV11-2; j_gene: TRBJ2-2; d_gene: NA